Listed below are T cell receptor beta chains from one sample, sequenced in a study of blood T cell repertoires in COVID-19. The table came from immunoSEQ multiplex PCR; TCRdb's copy has only in-frame clones and leaves some out. This table holds roughly 300,000 clones, 85% found once. Sequencing was done on a sample of peripheral blood. These receptors were collected from a human donor in a cohort sampled during active COVID-19. Both conserved end residues are part of each CDR3. Part of the rows lack a size; the others show once, few, many or a class for expanded clones.

TRBV6-5	TRBJ1-2	-	CASSITDNYGYTF
TRBV5-1	TRBJ1-1	-	CASSSSDSYTEAFF
TRBV27	TRBJ1-2	-	CASSLNWASGYTF
TRBV10-3	TRBJ2-7	-	CAISRQNEQYF
TRBV19	TRBJ1-2	-	CASSIRQGSNYGYTF
TRBV3-1/TRBV3-2	TRBJ2-3	-	CASSSDSGRDTDTQYF
TRBV28	TRBJ1-4	-	CASSTVGGKLFF
TRBV27	TRBJ2-1	-	CASRRREIYNEQFF
TRBV2	TRBJ1-2	-	CASRADSYGYTF
TRBV18	TRBJ1-5	-	CASSPTSGQNQPQHF
TRBV30	TRBJ1-1	once	CAWSWGQATEAFF
TRBV27	TRBJ1-5	few	CASMSGQGAIRSNQPQHF
TRBV7-8	TRBJ1-2	once	CASSIKGPGQGLYGYTF
TRBV10-3	TRBJ1-5	-	CANSDRENQPQHF
TRBV5-4	TRBJ1-4	-	CASSRGQAGERSEKLFF
TRBV28	TRBJ2-1	few	CASCRTSGNNEQFF
TRBV30	TRBJ1-2	-	CAWGRRERGYTF
TRBV28	TRBJ2-7	-	CASSFRGPGEQYF
TRBV13	TRBJ1-4	once	CASSIDRGKLFF
TRBV5-1	TRBJ2-1	-	CASSETGGSYNEQFF
TRBV4-3	TRBJ2-3	-	CASSAASAASTDTQYF
TRBV9	TRBJ1-4	few	CASSVGGPNEKLFF
TRBV5-1	TRBJ2-5	-	CASSLALSETQYF
TRBV6-5	TRBJ2-4	-	CASSLAGGNIQYF
TRBV5-1	TRBJ2-3	-	CASREAGATVTQYF
TRBV7-8	TRBJ2-1	-	CASSPALLAGGRGQFF
TRBV5-4	TRBJ2-7	-	CASSLEGGAGEQYF
TRBV2	TRBJ2-1	-	CASSEDPLADYNEQFF
TRBV7-9	TRBJ1-3	-	CASSYSGTGKNTIYF
TRBV19	TRBJ2-1	-	CASRLTFSSYNEQFF
TRBV5-5	TRBJ2-7	-	CASSLVGGDRGEQYF
TRBV6-2/TRBV6-3	TRBJ2-3	-	CASSPVPRTGGEDTQYF
TRBV4-3	TRBJ1-2	-	CASSQGADRAGGYTF
TRBV5-5	TRBJ2-1	-	CASSLRSLSYNEQFF
TRBV15	TRBJ2-1	-	CATSYGLAGGEQFF
TRBV5-1	TRBJ2-2	-	CASSFRYGGTGELFF
TRBV5-1	TRBJ2-2	-	CASSLGTSGVTGELFF
TRBV9	TRBJ2-3	-	CASSPRTSPGTQYF
TRBV11-1	TRBJ2-5	once	CASSPGLAGGRGTQYF
TRBV2	TRBJ2-2	-	CASRVQGIVAGELFF
TRBV11-3	TRBJ2-3	-	CASSLDSQGASTDTQYF
TRBV7-9	TRBJ2-2	-	CASSLTGTGELFF
TRBV9	TRBJ1-5	-	CASSVEGSPNQPQHF
TRBV7-2	TRBJ2-3	-	CASSSRGGGTDTQYF
TRBV5-4	TRBJ2-7	-	CASSLRESSYEQYF
TRBV20-1	TRBJ1-3	-	CSASFGGIDTIYF
TRBV5-1	TRBJ2-5	-	CASNLAGNQETQYF
TRBV12-5	TRBJ2-7	-	CASGFFAGDYEQYF
TRBV4-1	TRBJ1-2	-	CASSQDSGYGYTF
TRBV3-1/TRBV3-2	TRBJ1-5	few	CASSQEGSSNQPQHF
TRBV5-1	TRBJ2-3	-	CASSLAATGWTDTQYF
TRBV10-2	TRBJ2-7	-	CASSESPSGRVYEQYF
TRBV19	TRBJ2-3	-	CASSKLGLAGESGNTQYF
TRBV7-9	TRBJ2-1	-	CASSGRAYNEQFF
TRBV3-1/TRBV3-2	TRBJ2-3	-	CASSLGLPSAQYF